The source of this T cell receptor (beta chain) is a study of cytomegalovirus exposure and HLA in healthy donors. Overall study context: Previous work identified roughly 120 million unique TCR beta sequences from roughly 170 million T cells. Findings and limits, study-wide: A later analysis associated some 16,000 TCR beta sequences with HLA alleles at a 0.05 false discovery rate. Association of a missense DCLRE1C variant with TCR beta V- and J-gene trimming was reported in a later analysis. Most of the TCR beta V segments (in an earlier analysis) were productive either about 87% or about 30% of the time.

Of note for this clone: Its antigen is unknown.

With 60 Vbeta and 13 Jbeta primers, the PCR was carried out. Clones were sequenced by immunoSEQ multiplex PCR, and TCRdb holds only the in-frame ones, with some missing. The table lists some 200,000 clones, about 80% of them singletons, with 1.5% to 2% in the top ten. Trimming pared 3 bases from V and 5 bases from J, leaving 16 bases between. The CDR3 loop spans 15 amino acids. Germline CDR1 SGHNT, CDR2 YENEEA. Material for sequencing was PBMCs. This chain joins TRBV11-3 and TRBJ2-5, with D tentatively TRBD2 (6 bases). This TCR derives from a man aged 18 to 35 in good health and CMV-seronegative. CDR3 sequence: CASSLVGGARETQYF. The CDR3 nucleotides are TGTGCCAGCAGCTTGGTCGGCGGGGCGCGGGAGACCCAGTACTTC.